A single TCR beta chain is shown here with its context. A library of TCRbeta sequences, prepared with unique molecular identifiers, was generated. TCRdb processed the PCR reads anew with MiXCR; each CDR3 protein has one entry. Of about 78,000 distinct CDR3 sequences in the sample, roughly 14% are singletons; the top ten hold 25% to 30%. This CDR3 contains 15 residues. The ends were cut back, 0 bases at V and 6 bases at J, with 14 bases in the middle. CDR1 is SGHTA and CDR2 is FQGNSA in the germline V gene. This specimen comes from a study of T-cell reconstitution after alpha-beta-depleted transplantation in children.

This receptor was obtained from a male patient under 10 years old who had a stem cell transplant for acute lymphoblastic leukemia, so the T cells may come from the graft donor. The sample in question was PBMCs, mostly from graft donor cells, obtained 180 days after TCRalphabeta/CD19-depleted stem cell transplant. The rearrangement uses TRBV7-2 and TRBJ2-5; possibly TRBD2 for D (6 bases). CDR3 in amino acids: CASSLAVGRIQTQYF. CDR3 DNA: TGTGCCAGCAGCTTAGCGGTAGGGAGGATCCAGACCCAGTACTTC.